This T cell receptor (beta chain) was sequenced during a study of cytomegalovirus exposure and HLA in healthy donors. The PCR contained 60 Vbeta and 13 Jbeta primers. TCRdb's copy holds only in-frame clones and misses some; the assay was immunoSEQ multiplex PCR. There are under 200,000 clones in the sample; around 68% occur only once, and about 1.3% lies in the top ten. Germline CDR1 LNHDA, CDR2 SQIVND (reference sequence). With 7 bases removed from V and 6 bases from J, the gap between germline ends came to 10 bases. The CDR3 contains 13 residues. This clone has only a few counts. Specimen: PBMCs. The chain combines TRBV19 with TRBJ1-6, with D unresolved. This receptor was taken from a man aged 45-65 years in good health and CMV-seronegative. This CDR3 reads CASTRLPNSPLHF. In DNA, the CDR3 is TGTGCCAGTACCCGTCTCCCTAATTCACCCCTCCACTTT.